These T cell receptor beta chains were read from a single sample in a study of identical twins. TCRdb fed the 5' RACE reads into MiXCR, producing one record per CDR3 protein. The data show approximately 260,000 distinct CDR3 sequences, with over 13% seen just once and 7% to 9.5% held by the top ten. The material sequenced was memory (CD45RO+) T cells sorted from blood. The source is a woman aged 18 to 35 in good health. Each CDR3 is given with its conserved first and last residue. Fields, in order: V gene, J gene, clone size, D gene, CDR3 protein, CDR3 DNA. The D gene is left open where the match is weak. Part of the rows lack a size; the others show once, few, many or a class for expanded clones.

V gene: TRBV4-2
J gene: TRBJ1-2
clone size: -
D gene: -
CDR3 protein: CASSQEQGANYGYTF
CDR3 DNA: TGTGCCAGCAGCCAGGAACAGGGAGCTAACTATGGCTACACCTTC

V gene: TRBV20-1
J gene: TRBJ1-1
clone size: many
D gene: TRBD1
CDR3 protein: CSARADDRGRDTEAFF
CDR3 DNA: TGCAGTGCTAGAGCGGACGACAGGGGGCGCGATACTGAAGCTTTCTTT

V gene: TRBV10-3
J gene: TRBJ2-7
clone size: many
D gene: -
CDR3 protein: CAISAGSLASYEQYF
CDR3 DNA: TGTGCCATCAGTGCGGGTAGTCTGGCCTCCTACGAGCAGTACTTC

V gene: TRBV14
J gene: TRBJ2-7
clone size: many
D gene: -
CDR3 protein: CASSGGVYEQYF
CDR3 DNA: TGTGCCAGCAGCGGGGGAGTCTACGAGCAGTACTTC

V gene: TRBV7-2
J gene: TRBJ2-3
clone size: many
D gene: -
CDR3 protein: CASSLRVSDTDTQYF
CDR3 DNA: TGTGCCAGCAGCTTGCGCGTATCCGACACAGATACGCAGTATTTT

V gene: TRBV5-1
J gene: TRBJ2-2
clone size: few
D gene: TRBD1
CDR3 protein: CASSPSGQVGGELFF
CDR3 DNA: TGCGCCAGCAGCCCCTCAGGACAGGTTGGCGGGGAGCTGTTTTTT

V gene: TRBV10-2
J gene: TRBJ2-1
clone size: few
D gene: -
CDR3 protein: CASRIWAASYNEQFF
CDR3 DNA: TGCGCCAGCAGGATCTGGGCGGCATCCTACAATGAGCAGTTCTTC

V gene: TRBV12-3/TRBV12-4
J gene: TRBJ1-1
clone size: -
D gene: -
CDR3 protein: CASIGGVTDEAFF
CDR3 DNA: TGTGCCAGCATAGGAGGAGTTACAGATGAAGCTTTCTTT

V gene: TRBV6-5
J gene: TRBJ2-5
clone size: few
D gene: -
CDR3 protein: CASSFSRTPSKETQYF
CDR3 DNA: TGTGCCAGCAGTTTCTCTCGGACTCCAAGTAAAGAGACCCAGTACTTC

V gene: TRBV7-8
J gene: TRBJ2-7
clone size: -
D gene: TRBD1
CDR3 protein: CASSLGQGRSQEQYF
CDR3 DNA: TGTGCCAGCAGCTTAGGACAGGGAAGGAGTCAGGAGCAGTACTTC

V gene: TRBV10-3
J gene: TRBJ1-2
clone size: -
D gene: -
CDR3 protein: CAISEQASYYGYTF
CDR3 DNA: TGTGCCATCAGTGAACAGGCCTCTTACTATGGCTACACCTTC

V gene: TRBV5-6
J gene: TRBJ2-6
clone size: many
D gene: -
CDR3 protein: CASSLRGTGANVLTF
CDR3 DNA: TGTGCCAGCAGCTTGAGAGGAACTGGGGCCAACGTCCTGACTTTC

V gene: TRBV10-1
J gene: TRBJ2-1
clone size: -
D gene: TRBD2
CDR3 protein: CASSGGLAGGAQFF
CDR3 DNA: TGCGCCAGCAGTGGGGGACTAGCGGGGGGGGCCCAGTTCTTC

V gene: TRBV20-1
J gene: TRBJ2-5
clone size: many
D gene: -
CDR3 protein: CSALGPNSQETQYF
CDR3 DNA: TGCAGTGCCCTAGGCCCGAATTCCCAAGAGACCCAGTACTTC

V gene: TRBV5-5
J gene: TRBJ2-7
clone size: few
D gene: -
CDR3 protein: CASSYRVAYYEQYF
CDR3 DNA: TGTGCCAGCAGTTACAGGGTCGCTTACTACGAGCAGTACTTC

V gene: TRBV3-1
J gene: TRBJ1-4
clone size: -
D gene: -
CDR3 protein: CASSPHGGKGNEKLFF
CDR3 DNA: TGTGCCAGCAGCCCCCATGGGGGCAAAGGGAATGAAAAACTGTTTTTT

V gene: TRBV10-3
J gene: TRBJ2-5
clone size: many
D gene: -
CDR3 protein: CAISLGPPQGTQYF
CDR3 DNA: TGTGCCATCAGTTTGGGACCACCTCAAGGGACCCAGTACTTC

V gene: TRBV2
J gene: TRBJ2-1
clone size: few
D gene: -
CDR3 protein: CASLRRDPSSEQFF
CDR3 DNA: TGTGCCAGCCTGAGACGGGACCCCTCGAGTGAGCAGTTCTTC

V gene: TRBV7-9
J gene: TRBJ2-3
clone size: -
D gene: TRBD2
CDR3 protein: CASSLKEAGALDTQYF
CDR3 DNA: TGTGCCAGCAGCTTAAAAGAGGCGGGAGCGTTGGATACGCAGTATTTT

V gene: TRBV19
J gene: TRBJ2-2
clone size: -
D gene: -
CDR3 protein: CASSITETDTGELFF
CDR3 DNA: TGTGCCAGTAGTATAACCGAGACAGACACCGGGGAGCTGTTTTTT

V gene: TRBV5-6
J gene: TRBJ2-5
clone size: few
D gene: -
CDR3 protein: CASSLRQGGWETQYF
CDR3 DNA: TGTGCCAGCAGCTTGAGGCAGGGAGGATGGGAGACCCAGTACTTC

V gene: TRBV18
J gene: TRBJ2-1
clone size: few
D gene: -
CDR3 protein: CASSPPEGAAYNEQFF
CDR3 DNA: TGTGCCAGCTCACCACCGGAGGGGGCAGCCTACAATGAGCAGTTCTTC

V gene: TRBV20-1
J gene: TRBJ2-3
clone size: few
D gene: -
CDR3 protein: CSARPTRRGTDTQYF
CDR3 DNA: TGCAGTGCTCGGCCCACTAGGAGGGGCACAGATACGCAGTATTTT

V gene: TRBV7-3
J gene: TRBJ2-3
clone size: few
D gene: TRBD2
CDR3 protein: CASSLRGTVAGSQTDTQYF
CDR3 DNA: TGTGCCAGCAGCTTAAGGGGAACCGTAGCGGGGTCCCAGACAGATACGCAGTATTTT

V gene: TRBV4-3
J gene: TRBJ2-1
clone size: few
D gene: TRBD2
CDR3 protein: CASSRSGRGNEQFF
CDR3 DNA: TGCGCCAGCAGCCGTAGCGGGAGGGGGAATGAGCAGTTCTTC

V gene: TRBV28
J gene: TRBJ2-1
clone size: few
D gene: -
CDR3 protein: CAATGLYNEQFF
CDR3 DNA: TGTGCCGCGACAGGCCTCTACAATGAGCAGTTCTTC

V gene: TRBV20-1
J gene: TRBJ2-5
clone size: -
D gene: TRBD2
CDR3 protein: CSAGGSGGYQETQYF
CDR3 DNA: TGCAGTGCCGGGGGCAGCGGGGGGTACCAAGAGACCCAGTACTTC

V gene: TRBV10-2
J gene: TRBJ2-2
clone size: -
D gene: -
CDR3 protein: CASKEDSLTGELFF
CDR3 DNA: TGCGCCAGCAAAGAGGACAGTCTCACCGGGGAGCTGTTTTTT

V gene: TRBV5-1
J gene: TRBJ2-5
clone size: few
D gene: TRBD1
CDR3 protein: CASSHLNRGDQETQYF
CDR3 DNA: TGCGCCAGCAGCCACCTGAACAGGGGGGACCAAGAGACCCAGTACTTC

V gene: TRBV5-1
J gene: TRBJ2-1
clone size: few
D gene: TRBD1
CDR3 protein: CASRSGTGGTDEQFF
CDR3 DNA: TGCGCCAGCAGATCCGGGACAGGGGGTACGGATGAGCAGTTCTTC

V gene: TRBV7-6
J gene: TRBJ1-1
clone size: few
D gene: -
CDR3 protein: CASSLLRLRNTEAFF
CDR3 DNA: TGTGCCAGCAGCTTATTGCGACTCAGGAACACTGAAGCTTTCTTT

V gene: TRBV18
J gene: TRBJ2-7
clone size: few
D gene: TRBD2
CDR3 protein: CASSPRSLGGNSYEQYF
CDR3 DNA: TGTGCCAGCTCACCGCGCAGCTTGGGGGGGAACTCCTACGAGCAGTACTTC

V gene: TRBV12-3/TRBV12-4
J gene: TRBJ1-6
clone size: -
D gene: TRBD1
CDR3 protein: CASSYRGNNSPLHF
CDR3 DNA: TGTGCCAGCAGCTACAGGGGAAATAATTCACCCCTCCACTTT

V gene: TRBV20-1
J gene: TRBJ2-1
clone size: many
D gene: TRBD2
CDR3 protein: CSASYSGGAGDEQFF
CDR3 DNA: TGCAGTGCTAGTTATAGCGGGGGGGCTGGGGATGAGCAGTTCTTC

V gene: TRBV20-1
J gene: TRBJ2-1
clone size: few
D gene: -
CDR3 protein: CSASTALIYNEQFF
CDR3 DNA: TGCAGTGCTAGCACAGCCCTAATTTACAATGAGCAGTTCTTC

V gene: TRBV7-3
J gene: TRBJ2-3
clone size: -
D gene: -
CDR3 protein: CASSLTGTQDTQYF
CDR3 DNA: TGTGCCAGCAGCTTAACCGGGACCCAAGATACGCAGTATTTT

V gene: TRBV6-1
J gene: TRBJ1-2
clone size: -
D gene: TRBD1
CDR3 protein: CASSMTGGDYGYTF
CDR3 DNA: TGTGCCAGCAGTATGACAGGGGGGGACTATGGCTACACCTTC

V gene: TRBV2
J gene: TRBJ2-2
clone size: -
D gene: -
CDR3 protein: CASSVQPPGELFF
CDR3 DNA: TGTGCCAGCAGTGTTCAGCCTCCCGGGGAGCTGTTTTTT

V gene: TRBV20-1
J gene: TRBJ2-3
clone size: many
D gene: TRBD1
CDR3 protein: CSARDLDRGGTDTQYF
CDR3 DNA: TGCAGTGCTAGAGATCTGGACAGGGGCGGAACAGATACGCAGTATTTT

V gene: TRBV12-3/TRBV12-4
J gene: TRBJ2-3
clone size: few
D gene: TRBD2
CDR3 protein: CASRLLGGGGGTDTQYF
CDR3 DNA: TGTGCCAGCAGGCTACTCGGTGGGGGAGGGGGCACAGATACGCAGTATTTT